Below are 21 T cell receptor beta chains sequenced from a single sample in a study of PD-1 blockade in mismatch repair-deficient tumors. This table comes from immunoSEQ multiplex PCR, and its TCRdb copy is limited to in-frame clones, with some not included. Of about 38,000 clones listed, 70% to 80% were seen once; the top ten hold 22%. The specimen was peripheral blood, collected 4 weeks after starting pembrolizumab. The origin of the receptors is an adult with mismatch repair-deficient cancer.

V is TRBV5-4 and J is TRBJ2-1; D possibly corresponds to TRBD2 (5 bases). CDR3 size: 14 residues. V was shortened by 0 bases and J by 1 base, with 5 bases between the two germline ends. Germline assignment: CDR1 SGHNT and CDR2 YYREEE (reference sequence). The CDR3 region has the DNA TGTGCCAGCAGCTTGGGAGGGTCCTACAATGAGCAGTTCTTC. Amino acid sequence: CASSLGGSYNEQFF. The entire variable domain, with the rest obtained from reference TRBV5-4 and TRBJ2-1, is as follows: ETGVTQSPTHLIKTRGQQVTLRCSSQSGHNTVSWYQQALGQGPQFIFQYYREEENGRGNFPPRFSGLQFPNYSSELNVNALELDDSALYLCASSLGGSYNEQFFGPGTRLTVL.

This clone was seen a few times. The V call is TRBV6-6, the J call TRBJ2-7; D gene unclear. V lost 6 bases and J lost 2, with 5 bases in between. The V gene's germline CDR1 is MNHNY and CDR2 SVGAGI (reference sequence). This CDR3 spans 11 amino acids. The CDR3 protein is CASREAYEQYF. The DNA for the CDR3 is TGTGCCAGCAGGGAAGCCTACGAGCAGTACTTC.

The rearrangement links TRBV2 to TRBJ1-1; 7 bases line up with TRBD1. The length of the CDR3 is 15 residues. J gave up 0 bases and V 5 bases, and 6 bases lay outside the gene matches. The germline gives CDR1 SNHLY, CDR2 FYNNEI. The chain's CDR3 is CASSWGDSMNTEAFF. As DNA, the CDR3 is TGTGCCAGCAGTTGGGGGGACAGTATGAACACTGAAGCTTTCTTT. The full variable domain, its missing parts supplied by reference TRBV2 and TRBJ1-1, is EPEVTQTPSHQVTQMGQEVILRCVPISNHLYFYWYRQILGQKVEFLVSFYNNEISEKSEIFDDQFSVERPDGSNFTLKIRSTKLEDSAMYFCASSWGDSMNTEAFFGQGTRLTVV.

This clone was seen a few times. The J gene is TRBJ2-2, the V gene TRBV7-8, with D unresolved. Trimming cost V 1 base and J 5 bases, with 11 bases left between them. This CDR3 comprises 15 residues. From germline, CDR1 is SGHVS and CDR2 FQNEAQ. The CDR3 DNA reads TGTGCCAGCAGCTTAGTATGGTCGTATACCGGGGAGCTGTTTTTT. It specifies CASSLVWSYTGELFF.

By its share, this clone is medium-sized. V gene TRBV5-4 combines with J gene TRBJ2-7, with D unresolved. Germline V gives CDR1 SGHNT, CDR2 YYREEE (reference sequence). This CDR3 comprises 16 residues. V lost 2 bases to trimming and J lost 2 bases, with 17 bases between them. The CDR3 nucleotides read TGTGCCAGCAGCTTAATAATGACTTCCTACCCCTACGAGCAGTACTTC. Translation: CASSLIMTSYPYEQYF.

The chain carries TRBV20-1 and TRBJ1-1; D remains ambiguous. The CDR3 runs 11 residues. V was trimmed by 8 bases and J by 0 bases, leaving 7 bases between them. Germline loops: CDR1 DFQATT, CDR2 SNEGSKA (reference sequence). As DNA, the CDR3 is TGCAGTTCGGGGATGAACACTGAAGCTTTCTTT. This encodes CSSGMNTEAFF.

This chain links TRBV7-6 with TRBJ2-5; 7 nucleotides match TRBD1. The CDR3 length is 18 residues. Germline CDR1 SGHVS, CDR2 FNYEAQ. Trimming at V came to 5 bases and at J to 1 base, leaving 16 bases not matched to a gene. CDR3 sequence reads: CASSQTVNPRTGQETQYF. In nucleotides, the CDR3 is TGTGCCAGCAGCCAGACCGTAAACCCTCGGACAGGCCAAGAGACCCAGTACTTC.

This clone was seen only once. V usage is TRBV9 and J usage is TRBJ2-2; D is perhaps TRBD2 (5 bases). CDR1 and CDR2 from the germline V gene are SGDLS and YYNGEE. Trimming removed 2 bases at V and 6 bases at J, with 11 bases between. The CDR3 has 14 amino acids. The DNA of the CDR3 is TGTGCCAGCAGCGTGACCGGGGTTGCCGGGGAGCTGTTTTTT. It translates to CASSVTGVAGELFF.

V gene TRBV14 combines with J gene TRBJ2-3; TRBD2 is a possible D gene (5 bases). The CDR3 runs to 17 residues. Trimming shortened V by 0 bases and J by 1 base, and 14 bases separated the two germline ends. Germline CDR1 reads SGHDN; CDR2 reads FVKESK. The CDR3 reads CASSQDLAGPGTDTQYF. The CDR3 region has the DNA TGTGCCAGCAGCCAAGATTTGGCGGGCCCAGGCACAGATACGCAGTATTTT.

The chain has TRBV19 and TRBJ2-6; 9 bases are shared with TRBD2. The CDR3 is 16 residues long. CDR1 is LNHDA and CDR2 is SQIVND in the germline V gene (reference sequence). V was clipped by 5 bases and J by 1 base; unmatched bases: 3. The CDR3 protein is CASSGTSGSGANVLTF. The CDR3 DNA sequence: TGTGCCAGTAGTGGCACTAGCGGGTCTGGGGCCAACGTCCTGACTTTC. Filled out from reference TRBV19 and TRBJ2-6, the complete variable domain reads DGGITQSPKYLFRKEGQNVTLSCEQNLNHDAMYWYRQDPGQGLRLIYYSQIVNDFQKGDIAEGYSVSREKKESFPLTVTSAQKNPTAFYLCASSGTSGSGANVLTFGAGSRLTVL.

The V call is TRBV6-6, the J call TRBJ2-2; D possibly matches TRBD1 or TRBD2 (5 bases each). This CDR3 spans 14 amino acids. Between the trimmed V and J ends, which lost 6 bases and 5 bases, there was a span of 13 bases. Per the germline V gene, CDR1 is MNHNY and CDR2 is SVGAGI (reference sequence). The CDR3 loop is CASRGREKTGELFF. The CDR3 region has the DNA TGTGCCAGCAGGGGCAGGGAGAAGACCGGGGAGCTGTTTTTT.

This chain connects TRBV14 to TRBJ2-7; 9 bases are shared with TRBD2. This CDR3 comprises 15 residues. Germline loops: CDR1 SGHDN, CDR2 FVKESK. The V and J ends lost 0 bases and 4 bases, in that order; junction bases with no gene match: 4. The CDR3 nucleotides read TGTGCCAGCAGCCAAGAGCCCAGCGGGAGGTACGAGCAGTACTTC. As protein: CASSQEPSGRYEQYF.

The chain is built from TRBV19 and TRBJ1-4; D remains ambiguous. In germline, CDR1 is LNHDA, CDR2 SQIVND (reference sequence). The CDR3 is made up of 14 amino acids. The V gene lost 3 bases and the J gene lost 5 bases, with 10 bases spanning the gap. CDR3 sequence reads: CASSIGQSNEKLFF. DNA of the CDR3: TGTGCCAGTAGTATTGGGCAATCAAATGAAAAACTGTTTTTT.

The chain carries TRBV19 and TRBJ1-5; D gene uncertain. This CDR3 contains 15 residues. Trimming cost V 3 bases and J 0 bases, with 9 bases left between them. Germline V gives CDR1 LNHDA, CDR2 SQIVND (reference sequence). DNA for the CDR3: TGTGCCAGTAGTATTTATCTCGATAGCAATCAGCCCCAGCATTTT. It translates to CASSIYLDSNQPQHF.

The rearrangement links TRBV19 to TRBJ2-1; tentatively, D is TRBD2 (6 bases). CDR3 length: 15 amino acids. V was pared by 7 bases and J by 6 bases, with 19 bases between. The germline V gene encodes CDR1 LNHDA and CDR2 SQIVND (reference sequence). The CDR3 region is CASTPGTVGSNEQFF. The DNA of the CDR3 is TGTGCCAGTACGCCCGGGACTGTGGGGTCCAATGAGCAGTTCTTC.

The chain employs TRBV5-1 and TRBJ2-1; the match to TRBD2 covers 7 bases. Germline V gene sequence: CDR1 SGHRS, CDR2 YFSETQ. Unmatched junction bases numbered 9, after V lost 0 bases and J lost 6 bases. The length of the CDR3 is 16 residues. The CDR3 sequence: CASSLAVGGIGNEQFF. CDR3 bases: TGCGCCAGCAGCTTGGCCGTCGGGGGGATTGGCAATGAGCAGTTCTTC.

The J gene is TRBJ2-7, the V gene TRBV4-1, with TRBD1 identical over 7 bases. This CDR3 contains 15 residues. V trimming: 0 bases; J trimming: 1 base; junction bases outside the gene matches: 3. Germline loops: CDR1 MGHRA, CDR2 YSYEKL. Here the CDR3 DNA reads TGCGCCAGCAGCCAAGAGGGGACAGATTCCTACGAGCAGTACTTC. Translated: CASSQEGTDSYEQYF.

The chain joins TRBV7-9 to TRBJ2-7; maybe TRBD1 (6 bases). The CDR3 sequence is 13 residues long. From germline, CDR1 is SEHNR and CDR2 FQNEAQ (reference sequence). The V gene lost 5 bases and the J gene lost 2 bases, with 10 bases spanning the gap. CDR3: CASSPTGTYEQYF. DNA for the CDR3: TGTGCCAGCAGCCCGACAGGAACCTACGAGCAGTACTTC.

This clone was seen ten or more times. The rearrangement uses TRBV7-9 and TRBJ2-1, with TRBD1 as a possible D gene (7 bases). Germline V gives CDR1 SEHNR, CDR2 FQNEAQ (reference sequence). Between the trimmed V and J ends, which lost 6 bases and 4 bases, there was a span of 13 bases. This CDR3 has 14 amino acids. The CDR3 nucleotides are TGTGCCAGCAGTGCGGGACAGACGTACAATGAGCAGTTCTTC. Translation: CASSAGQTYNEQFF.

The gene calls are TRBV6-5 and TRBJ2-4, with D perhaps being TRBD1 or TRBD2 (5 bases each). Germline CDR1 reads MNHEY; CDR2 reads SVGAGI. This CDR3 spans 13 amino acids. V was clipped by 5 bases and J by 5 bases, with 10 bases between them. Here the CDR3 DNA reads TGTGCCAGCAGTGACGGGACGGAAAACATTCAGTACTTC. It translates to CASSDGTENIQYF.

The chain is built from TRBV2 and TRBJ1-4, with TRBD1 matching 8 bases. Unmatched junction bases numbered 5, after V lost 8 bases and J lost 3 bases. The CDR3 sequence is 14 residues long. Germline CDR1 reads SNHLY; CDR2 reads FYNNEI. This CDR3 is CASSRGPANEKLFF. The CDR3, as DNA: TGTGCCAGCTCCAGGGGGCCGGCTAATGAAAAACTGTTTTTT.